Below, 24 T cell receptor beta chains from the same sample are listed, as sequenced in a study of T cell repertoires in cytomegalovirus infection. MiXCR, applied by TCRdb to the reads, yields one record per CDR3 protein. Seen here are some 800,000 distinct CDR3 sequences, approximately 29% observed once, and the top ten hold roughly an eighth. These receptors have no identified antigens. The source material was cultured CD8+ T cells from PBMCs, sampled from culture after CMV antigen stimulation. All receptors derive from a human donor in good health (CMV status not recorded). Some clones in this sample may be carry-over from other donors' samples.

This clonotype showed up just a few times. The chain carries TRBV6-2 or TRBV6-3 and TRBJ2-2, with 10 bases matching TRBD1. The CDR3 runs 15 residues. CDR1 and CDR2 (germline): MNHEY, SVGEGT. The trim removed 1 base at V and 7 bases at J, leaving 3 bases unmatched. The chain's CDR3 is CASSYLGQGLGELFF. In nucleotides, the CDR3 is TGTGCCAGCAGTTACTTGGGACAGGGGCTCGGGGAGCTGTTTTTT.

The chain uses TRBV7-6 and TRBJ2-5; tentatively, D is TRBD1 or TRBD2 (5 bases each). V shed 2 bases and J shed 3 bases, with 19 bases lying between them. Germline assignment: CDR1 SGHVS and CDR2 FNYEAQ. CDR3 length: 17 residues. CDR3 bases: TGTGCCAGCAGCTTAATCAATAAGGGGCGGGTCGAAGAGACCCAGTACTTC. It translates to CASSLINKGRVEETQYF.

This sequence joins TRBV9 and TRBJ1-1, with D perhaps TRBD1 (5 bases). Trimming removed 4 bases from V and 2 bases from J, with 18 bases in between. The CDR3 runs to 16 residues. The germline gives CDR1 SGDLS, CDR2 YYNGEE. As DNA, the CDR3 is TGTGCCAGCAGCCCGTGGGGGGGAGAATCTAACACTGAAGCTTTCTTT. Translated: CASSPWGGESNTEAFF.

This clonotype appeared a few times. The rearrangement joins TRBV7-9 to TRBJ2-7, with TRBD1 as a possible D gene (8 bases). V lost 5 bases and J lost 5, with 22 bases in between. The CDR3 consists of 16 residues. CDR1 SEHNR and CDR2 FQNEAQ come from the germline V gene (reference sequence). The CDR3 here is CASSGPTGEGTDEQYV. CDR3 nucleotide sequence: TGTGCCAGCAGCGGCCCGACAGGGGAGGGTACGGACGAGCAGTACGTC.

The V and J genes are TRBV7-6 and TRBJ2-1; 7 bases line up with TRBD2. Per germline, CDR1 SGHVS and CDR2 FNYEAQ. The CDR3 extends over 15 amino acids. Trimming removed 4 bases from V and 8 bases from J; junction bases left unmatched: 11. The CDR3 spells CASSSRGVGTDEQFF. As DNA, the CDR3 is TGTGCCAGCAGCTCACGGGGGGTGGGTACCGATGAGCAGTTCTTC.

This clonotype is a singleton in its sample. The chain recombines TRBV5-6 with TRBJ2-1, with TRBD1 matching 8 bases. CDR3 length: 14 amino acids. V shed 8 bases, J shed 4 bases, and the junction held 8 bases outside the gene matches. The germline gives CDR1 SGHDT, CDR2 YYEEEE. CDR3 region: CASYPGQAYNEQFF. Here the CDR3 DNA reads TGTGCCAGTTATCCGGGACAGGCGTACAATGAGCAGTTCTTC.

This clonotype has a count of ten or more. V gene TRBV6-2 or TRBV6-3 combines with J gene TRBJ2-1; no definite D call. This CDR3 spans 12 amino acids. The germline V gene encodes CDR1 MNHEY and CDR2 SVGEGT. V was trimmed by 2 bases and J by 9 bases, leaving 8 bases between them. This CDR3 reads CASSYGSGEQFF. CDR3 bases: TGTGCCAGCAGTTACGGGTCTGGTGAGCAGTTCTTC.

This clonotype has more than one count but fewer than ten. The J gene is TRBJ1-3, the V gene TRBV25-1; TRBD1 agrees at 12 bases. This CDR3 is built from 18 residues. J lost 2 bases, V lost 6 bases, and 11 bases had no gene match. Germline V gives CDR1 MGHDK, CDR2 SYGVNS. Here the CDR3 DNA reads TGTGCCAGCAGCCCTTGGTCGGGACAGGGGGCTACTGGAAACACCATATATTTT. Translated, it gives CASSPWSGQGATGNTIYF.

The chain couples TRBV4-3 to TRBJ1-2; 7 positions agree with TRBD1. V was pared by 4 bases and J by 4 bases, with 6 bases of the junction left unmatched. The CDR3 contains 14 residues. CDR1 and CDR2 from the germline V gene are LGHNA and YSLEER. The CDR3 DNA follows: TGCGCCAGCAGCCCTCGAGGGGGCGGCTATGGCTACACCTTC. Amino acids: CASSPRGGGYGYTF.

The chain is built from TRBV7-9 and TRBJ2-3, with D uncertain. Germline values: CDR1 SEHNR, CDR2 FQNEAQ (reference sequence). The ends were cut back, 2 bases at V and 14 bases at J, with 11 bases in the middle. This CDR3 spans 11 amino acids. This CDR3 is CASSLSGCLYF. The CDR3 DNA follows: TGTGCCAGCAGCTTAAGTGGGTGTTTGTATTTT.

The genes are TRBV7-3 and TRBJ2-1; D is possibly TRBD1 or TRBD2 (5 bases each). Trimming removed 5 bases from V and 10 bases from J, with 18 bases in between. Germline V gene data show CDR1 as SGHTA and CDR2 as FQGTGA. The CDR3 is 14 amino acids. CDR3 sequence: CASSLVTGTVEQFF. The DNA for the CDR3 is TGTGCCAGCAGCCTTGTAACCGGGACCGTGGAGCAGTTCTTC. Drawing the rest from reference TRBV7-3 and TRBJ2-1, the complete variable domain is GAGVSQTPSNKVTEKGKYVELRCDPISGHTALYWYRQSLGQGPEFLIYFQGTGAADDSGLPNDRFFAVRPEGSVSTLKIQRTERGDSAVYLCASSLVTGTVEQFFGPGTRLTVL.

This clonotype was picked up many times. The chain links TRBV7-2 to TRBJ2-3, with 9 positions matching TRBD1. CDR3 length: 16 amino acids. V trimming: 5 bases; J trimming: 3 bases; junction bases outside the gene matches: 9. The germline V gene has CDR1 SGHTA and CDR2 FQGNSA. CDR3: CASSPWDREGTDTQYF. The CDR3 DNA is TGTGCCAGCAGCCCCTGGGACAGGGAGGGAACAGATACGCAGTATTTT.

Only one count was recorded for this clonotype. The chain is built from TRBV5-8 and TRBJ2-2, with 8 bases fitting TRBD1. The CDR3 runs to 14 residues. The ends lost 6 bases at V and 10 bases at J; junction bases unmatched: 11. The germline CDR1 and CDR2 sequences are SGHTS and YDEGEE. In DNA form, the CDR3 reads TGTGCCAGCACCGGCTCCAGGGGGCGCGAGGAGCTGTTTTTT. It yields the protein CASTGSRGREELFF.

The chain employs TRBV7-9 and TRBJ2-1; 8 bases map to TRBD1. The CDR3 is 16 amino acids. The germline CDR1 and CDR2 sequences are SEHNR and FQNEAQ (reference sequence). Losses at the gene ends were 4 bases for V and 5 bases for J; bases not matched to a gene: 10. The DNA of the CDR3 is TGTGCCAGCAGCTCTCGACAGGGGATATGGGACAATGAGCAGTTCTTC. Its protein product is CASSSRQGIWDNEQFF.

V and J are TRBV7-1 and TRBJ2-3; no definite D call. TRBV7-1 is classed as an ORF, of uncertain function. The CDR3 sequence is 16 residues long. Between the trimmed V and J ends, which lost 5 bases and 8 bases, there was a span of 23 bases. This chain's CDR3 is CASSLPPTARTGTQYF. DNA for the CDR3: TGTGCCAGCAGCCTGCCCCCCACGGCCCGCACCGGTACGCAGTATTTT.

The sample holds a few counts of this clonotype. The CDR3 is CASSLGSRYNEQFF. DNA for the CDR3: TGTGCCAGCAGTTTAGGGTCCCGATACAATGAGCAGTTCTTC. V gene TRBV27 combines with J gene TRBJ2-1; D ambiguous. The ends were cut back, 2 bases at V and 4 bases at J, with 9 bases in the middle. The germline gives CDR1 MNHEY, CDR2 SMNVEV (reference sequence). This CDR3 comprises 14 residues.

This clonotype has a count of ten or more. The chain recombines TRBV6-1 with TRBJ2-5, with unresolved D. Trimming pared 7 bases from V and 0 bases from J, leaving 0 bases between. The CDR3 is made up of 10 amino acids. Germline-derived CDR1 and CDR2 are MNHNS and SASEGT. The CDR3 bases are TGTGCCAGCAACCAAGAGACCCAGTACTTC. Translated, it gives CASNQETQYF.

The chain is built from TRBV4-1 and TRBJ2-2; D remains ambiguous. Germline CDR1 is MGHRA and CDR2 is YSYEKL. The CDR3 sequence is 15 residues long. Trimming removed 1 base at V and 2 bases at J, with 8 bases between. This CDR3 is CASSQVNTNTGELFF. Written as DNA, the CDR3 is TGCGCCAGCAGCCAAGTGAACACAAACACCGGGGAGCTGTTTTTT.

The chain couples TRBV6-2 or TRBV6-3 to TRBJ1-5; tentative D call: TRBD1 (5 bases). Trimming removed 3 bases at V and 7 bases at J, with 16 bases between. This CDR3 spans 15 amino acids. Germline assignment: CDR1 MNHEY and CDR2 SVGEGT. The CDR3 nucleotides are TGTGCCAGCAGTTATCCATGGGGCACGAGACAGCCCCAGCATTTT. Protein: CASSYPWGTRQPQHF.

This clonotype has just a few counts. The chain recombines TRBV6-5 with TRBJ1-1, with unresolved D. Trimming took off 4 bases at V and 5 bases at J, with 11 bases between the two ends. Germline assignment: CDR1 MNHEY and CDR2 SVGAGI. The CDR3 contains 13 residues. The CDR3 spells CASSSDQRTEAFF. CDR3 DNA: TGTGCCAGCAGTTCAGATCAAAGGACTGAAGCTTTCTTT.

V and J are TRBV7-8 and TRBJ1-1; D unclear. V lost 4 bases and J 1 base, leaving 7 bases between the germline ends. The length of the CDR3 is 13 residues. The germline V gene has CDR1 SGHVS and CDR2 FQNEAQ. This chain's CDR3 is CASSSGKNTEAFF. The CDR3 nucleotides are TGTGCCAGCAGCTCCGGGAAGAACACTGAAGCTTTCTTT.

This clonotype was seen a few times. The chain couples TRBV7-2 to TRBJ2-3; D is possibly TRBD1 (5 bases). Germline V CDR1 and CDR2: SGHTA, FQGNSA. The V end was cut by 5 bases, the J end by 4 bases, with 13 bases between. The CDR3 runs to 14 residues. The CDR3 loop is CASSPRGQADTQYF. DNA of the CDR3: TGTGCCAGCAGCCCGCGAGGACAAGCAGATACGCAGTATTTT.

The chain couples TRBV19 to TRBJ1-5; a weak D match, TRBD1 (6 bases). CDR3 length: 15 amino acids. The germline CDR1 and CDR2 sequences are LNHDA and SQIVND (reference sequence). V was shortened by 4 bases and J by 2 bases, with 12 bases between the two germline ends. The CDR3 bases are TGTGCCAGTAGTAAGGGGGAGATCGGCAATCAGCCCCAGCATTTT. Its protein product is CASSKGEIGNQPQHF. Based on the CDR3 plus reference TRBV19 and TRBJ1-5, the full variable domain is DGGITQSPKYLFRKEGQNVTLSCEQNLNHDAMYWYRQDPGQGLRLIYYSQIVNDFQKGDIAEGYSVSREKKESFPLTVTSAQKNPTAFYLCASSKGEIGNQPQHFGDGTRLSIL.

The chain is built from TRBV12-5 and TRBJ1-1; D is possibly TRBD1 (6 bases). Between the trimmed V and J ends, which lost 1 base and 0 bases, there was a span of 18 bases. The germline CDR1 and CDR2 sequences are LGHNT and FRNRAP. The CDR3 runs 18 residues. The DNA for the CDR3 is TGTGCTAGTGGTTTGGCAGGGGAAGTTTGGGCTATGAACACTGAAGCTTTCTTT. Protein product: CASGLAGEVWAMNTEAFF.